Each of the 14 T cell receptor beta chains below was sequenced from the same sample in a study of monozygotic twins with inflammatory bowel disease. TCRdb re-called the 5' RACE reads; one entry per CDR3 protein, DNA not given. The sample is made up of 150,000 to 200,000 distinct CDR3 sequences, and the top ten hold 2.8% of it. The sequenced sample consisted of blood. These receptors all stem from a human donor with ulcerative colitis or Crohn's disease, or a healthy co-twin of an affected twin (not recorded which).

CDR3 loop: CSARDPGLYTDTQYF. V usage is TRBV20-1 and J usage is TRBJ2-3; without DNA, the TCRdb call of TRBD2 cannot be checked. This CDR3 region has 15 residues. Germline CDR1 DFQATT, CDR2 SNEGSKA (reference sequence).

CDR3: CSARVPLGNQPQHF. This chain uses TRBV20-1 with TRBJ1-5. In germline, CDR1 is DFQATT, CDR2 SNEGSKA (reference sequence). CDR3 size: 14 residues.

The chain recombines TRBV7-8 with TRBJ2-1; with no DNA, the TCRdb D assignment of TRBD2 cannot be verified. Germline V CDR1 and CDR2: SGHVS, FQNEAQ. The CDR3 length is 16 residues. This chain's CDR3 is CASSSGLAGAINEQFF.

The gene calls are TRBV6-6 and TRBJ2-1; without DNA, the TCRdb call of TRBD2 cannot be checked. This CDR3 is 13 amino acids long. Germline values: CDR1 MNHNY, CDR2 SVGAGI (reference sequence). The CDR3 loop is CASKSNPLNEQFF.

The rearrangement joins TRBV10-3 to TRBJ2-3. The length of the CDR3 is 13 residues. CDR1 and CDR2 (germline): ENHRY, SYGVKD. The CDR3 sequence is CAISEDPTDTQYF.

The chain uses TRBV6-2 or TRBV6-3 and TRBJ2-4. The CDR3 is made up of 13 amino acids. CDR1 is MNHEY, CDR2 SVGEGT, per germline. The chain's CDR3 is CASSRMSQNIQYF.

The chain links TRBV7-9 to TRBJ2-7; TCRdb picks TRBD1, but there is no DNA to check that call. Germline values: CDR1 SEHNR, CDR2 FQNEAQ (reference sequence). The CDR3 extends over 14 amino acids. This CDR3 reads CASSPKDSRYEQYF.

The rearrangement uses TRBV5-1 and TRBJ2-1. Per germline, CDR1 SGHRS and CDR2 YFSETQ. The CDR3 consists of 15 residues. This CDR3 is CASSLSVSSYNEQFF.

The gene calls are TRBV11-2 and TRBJ2-3; checking the TCRdb D call of TRBD2 is not possible without DNA. CDR1 is SGHAT, CDR2 FQNNGV, per germline. This CDR3 has 16 amino acids. This chain's CDR3 is CASSTPGREGPDTQYF.

CDR3: CASSLFGSNEQYF. The V gene is TRBV12-3 or TRBV12-4, the J gene TRBJ2-7. CDR3 length: 13 amino acids.

V and J are TRBV5-1 and TRBJ2-3; without DNA, the TCRdb call of TRBD2 cannot be checked. CDR3 length: 15 residues. Germline V CDR1 and CDR2: SGHRS, YFSETQ. The CDR3 region is CASSLDSGSSDTQYF.

The chain joins TRBV12-3 or TRBV12-4 to TRBJ2-5; there is no DNA to check the TCRdb D call of TRBD2. The CDR3 has 13 residues. The CDR3 sequence is CASRRASVETQYF.

The rearrangement links TRBV2 to TRBJ1-2; TCRdb indicates TRBD1, and absent DNA this call remains unverified. The CDR3 totals 11 residues. The germline V gene has CDR1 SNHLY and CDR2 FYNNEI. The CDR3 loop is CAGQIGYGYTF. Full variable domain (outside the CDR3, taken from reference TRBV2 and TRBJ1-2): EPEVTQTPSHQVTQMGQEVILRCVPISNHLYFYWYRQILGQKVEFLVSFYNNEISEKSEIFDDQFSVERPDGSNFTLKIRSTKLEDSAMYFCAGQIGYGYTFGSGTRLTVV.

The chain has TRBV19 and TRBJ2-7; the TCRdb call, TRBD1, lacks DNA for checking. The V gene's germline CDR1 is LNHDA and CDR2 SQIVND (reference sequence). The CDR3 consists of 14 residues. The CDR3 here is CASSMGTGPYEQYF.